One sample yielded the 7 T cell receptor beta chains listed below, sequenced in a study of cytotoxic CD8 clonotypes in ibrutinib-treated CLL. TCRdb keeps only in-frame clones here, not all; method: immunoSEQ multiplex PCR. The data show roughly 70,000 clones, around 81% seen once. Sequenced here: PBMCs, sampled at disease progression, from a patient treated with ibrutinib. The receptor set was obtained from a human donor with chronic lymphocytic leukemia.

The chain joins TRBV30 to TRBJ1-3; D possibly corresponds to TRBD1 (5 bases). This CDR3 comprises 15 residues. Trimming took 5 bases from V and 0 from J, leaving 14 bases between them. Germline CDR1 reads GTSNPN; CDR2 reads SVGIG (reference sequence). CDR3 region: CAWAWGPSSGNTIYF. The DNA of the CDR3 is TGTGCCTGGGCGTGGGGCCCTAGCTCTGGAAACACCATATATTTT.

This chain uses TRBV10-3 with TRBJ2-7; a possible D gene is TRBD1 (6 bases). CDR1 and CDR2 (germline): ENHRY, SYGVKD. The V end was cut by 4 bases, the J end by 4 bases, with 11 bases between. The CDR3 has 13 amino acids. The CDR3 bases are TGTGCCATCAGTGCTGACAGGTCATACGAGCAGTACTTC. The encoded protein is CAISADRSYEQYF.

This clone was seen a handful of times. The genes are TRBV15 and TRBJ2-3; D unclear. This CDR3 spans 13 amino acids. CDR1 is LNHNV, CDR2 YYDKDF, per germline (reference sequence). Trimming shortened V by 2 bases and J by 4 bases, and 7 bases separated the two germline ends. CDR3 coding DNA: TGTGCCACCAGCAGACAGCCTTCAGATACGCAGTATTTT. It yields the protein CATSRQPSDTQYF.

The chain has TRBV23-1 and TRBJ2-2; D is tentatively TRBD1 or TRBD2 (7 bases each). TRBV23-1 is classed as an ORF, of uncertain function. The V and J ends lost 10 bases and 13 bases respectively, with 19 bases between them. The CDR3 is 12 amino acids. The CDR3 loop reads CATPGGGGRLFF. CDR3 nucleotide sequence: TGCGCCACCCCAGGGGGGGGCGGGAGGCTGTTTTTT.

As concerns this clone: The identical CDR3 is also encoded by other nucleotide sequences in the sample. The chain combines TRBV9 with TRBJ1-3, with a weak D call TRBD1 (5 bases). Germline CDR1 reads SGDLS; CDR2 reads YYNGEE. Trimming took off 1 base at V and 0 bases at J, with 8 bases between the two ends. This CDR3 is built from 15 residues. CDR3 DNA: TGTGCCAGCAGCGTAACAGGTTCCTCTGGAAACACCATATATTTT. Translation gives CASSVTGSSGNTIYF.

The chain is built from TRBV4-1 and TRBJ2-2; 7 nucleotides match TRBD1. The CDR3 runs to 16 residues. Trimming took 4 bases from V and 7 from J; bases not matched to a gene: 12. Germline CDR1 reads MGHRA; CDR2 reads YSYEKL. Here the CDR3 DNA reads TGCGCCAGCAGCCGTCCCCGAGGGGGCCTGATCGGGGAGCTGTTTTTT. It specifies CASSRPRGGLIGELFF.

The V gene is TRBV2, the J gene TRBJ2-3, with 9 nucleotides matching TRBD2. V was clipped by 2 bases and J by 3 bases; unmatched bases: 3. Germline V gene lookup returns CDR1 SNHLY and CDR2 FYNNEI. The length of the CDR3 is 15 residues. The CDR3, as DNA: TGTGCCAGCAGTGAACTCGGACTAGCGACAGATACGCAGTATTTT. Translated: CASSELGLATDTQYF.